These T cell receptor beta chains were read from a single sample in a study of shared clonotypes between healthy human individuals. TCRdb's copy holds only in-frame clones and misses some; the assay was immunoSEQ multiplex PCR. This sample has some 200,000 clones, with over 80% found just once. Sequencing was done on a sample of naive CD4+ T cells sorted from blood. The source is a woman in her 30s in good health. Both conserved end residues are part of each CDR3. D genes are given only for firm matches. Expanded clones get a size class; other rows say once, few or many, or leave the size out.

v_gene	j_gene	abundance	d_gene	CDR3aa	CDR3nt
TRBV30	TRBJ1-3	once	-	CAWRQVASGNTIYF	TGTGCCTGGAGACAGGTAGCTTCTGGAAACACCATATATTTT
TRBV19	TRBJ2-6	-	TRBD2	CASSITSGSSASGANVLTF	TGTGCCAGTAGTATTACTAGCGGGAGTTCCGCCTCTGGGGCCAACGTCCTGACTTTC
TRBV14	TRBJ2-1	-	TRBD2	CASSHPRLADLWEQFF	TGTGCCAGCAGCCATCCGAGACTAGCGGATCTTTGGGAGCAGTTCTTC
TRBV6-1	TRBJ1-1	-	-	CASSEVQEAFF	TGTGCCAGCAGTGAAGTGCAGGAAGCTTTCTTT
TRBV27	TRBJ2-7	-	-	CASRGNSYEQYF	TGTGCCAGCAGGGGCAACTCCTACGAGCAGTACTTC
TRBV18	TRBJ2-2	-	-	CASSPWTQANTGELFF	TGTGCCAGCTCACCATGGACACAAGCGAACACCGGGGAGCTGTTTTTT
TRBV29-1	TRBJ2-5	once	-	CSGGQETQYF	TGCAGCGGGGGTCAAGAGACCCAGTACTTC
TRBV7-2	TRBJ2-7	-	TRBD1	CASSPDRLAYEQYF	TGTGCCAGCAGCCCGGACAGGTTGGCTTACGAGCAGTACTTC
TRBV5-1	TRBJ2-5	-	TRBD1	CASSLGPRGTGDQETQYF	TGCGCCAGCAGCTTGGGTCCCCGAGGGACAGGGGACCAAGAGACCCAGTACTTC
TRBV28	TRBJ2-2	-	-	CASSLPGPSFTGELFF	TGTGCCAGCAGCTTACCGGGACCCTCGTTCACCGGGGAGCTGTTTTTT
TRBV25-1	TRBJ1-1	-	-	CASSENTEAFF	TGTGCCAGCAGCGAGAACACTGAAGCTTTCTTT
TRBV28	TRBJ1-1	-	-	CASSLGGGGRRGTEAFF	TGTGCCAGCAGTCTGGGAGGAGGAGGGAGGAGGGGGACTGAAGCTTTCTTT
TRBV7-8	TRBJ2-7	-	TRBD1	CASSPRDRAYEQYF	TGTGCCAGCAGCCCCCGGGACAGGGCTTACGAGCAGTACTTC
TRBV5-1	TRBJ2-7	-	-	CASSLVTGSYEQYF	TGCGCCAGCAGCTTGGTGACGGGTTCCTACGAGCAGTACTTC
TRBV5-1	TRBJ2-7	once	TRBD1	CASSSRDRDDEQYF	TGCGCCAGCAGCTCCCGGGACAGGGATGACGAGCAGTACTTC
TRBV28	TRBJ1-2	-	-	CASSWEGGTVGYTF	TGTGCCAGCAGTTGGGAAGGGGGAACGGTTGGCTACACCTTC
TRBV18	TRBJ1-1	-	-	CASSPSQGVNTEAFF	TGTGCCAGCTCACCATCGCAGGGAGTGAACACTGAAGCTTTCTTT
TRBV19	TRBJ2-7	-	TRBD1	CASSILDRGPYEQYF	TGTGCCAGTAGTATTCTCGACAGGGGCCCCTACGAGCAGTACTTC
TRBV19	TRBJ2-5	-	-	CASSIDTAAVETQYF	TGTGCCAGTAGTATAGATACCGCGGCGGTGGAGACCCAGTACTTC
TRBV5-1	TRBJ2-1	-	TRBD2	CASSLSSSGRVYEQFF	TGCGCCAGCAGCTTGTCATCCAGCGGGAGAGTCTATGAGCAGTTCTTC
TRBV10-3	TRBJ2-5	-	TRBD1	CAISERTGGRETQYF	TGTGCCATCAGTGAGAGAACAGGGGGTAGAGAGACCCAGTACTTC
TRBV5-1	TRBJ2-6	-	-	CASSLVGTGANVLTF	TGCGCCAGCAGCTTGGTAGGGACCGGGGCCAACGTCCTGACTTTC
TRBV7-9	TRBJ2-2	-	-	CASSSKEVNTGELFF	TGTGCCAGCAGCTCAAAGGAGGTGAACACCGGGGAGCTGTTTTTT
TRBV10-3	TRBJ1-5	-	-	CAISESVGGLGNQPQHF	TGTGCCATCAGTGAGTCCGTTGGAGGGTTGGGCAATCAGCCCCAGCATTTT
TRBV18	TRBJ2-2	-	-	CASSPTRQENTGELFF	TGTGCCAGCTCACCAACGCGTCAGGAGAACACCGGGGAGCTGTTTTTT
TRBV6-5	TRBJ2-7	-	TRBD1	CASSYGDSWGYEQYF	TGTGCCAGCAGTTACGGGGACAGCTGGGGCTACGAGCAGTACTTC
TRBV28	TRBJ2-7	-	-	CASSLKGYEQYF	TGTGCCAGCAGTTTAAAAGGTTACGAGCAGTACTTC
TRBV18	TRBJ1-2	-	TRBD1	CASSPEGGTGIRGYTF	TGTGCCAGCTCACCAGAAGGTGGGACAGGGATAAGAGGCTACACCTTC
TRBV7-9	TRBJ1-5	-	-	CASSLGRGVNQPQHF	TGTGCCAGCAGTCTTGGTCGTGGGGTCAATCAGCCCCAGCATTTT
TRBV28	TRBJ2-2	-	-	CASRNSGAGELFF	TGTGCCAGCAGGAATAGTGGCGCCGGGGAGCTGTTTTTT
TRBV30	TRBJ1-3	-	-	CAWTATGNTIYF	TGTGCCTGGACCGCGACGGGAAACACCATATATTTT
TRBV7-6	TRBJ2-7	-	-	CASSNEPASYEQYF	TGTGCCAGCAGCAACGAACCGGCTTCCTACGAGCAGTACTTC
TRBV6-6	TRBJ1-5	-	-	CASSYSRAGSSQPQHF	TGTGCCAGCAGTTACTCGAGAGCAGGGTCCTCTCAGCCCCAGCATTTT
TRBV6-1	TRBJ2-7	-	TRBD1	CASSDAGTGTYEQYF	TGTGCCAGCAGTGACGCCGGGACAGGAACCTACGAGCAGTACTTC
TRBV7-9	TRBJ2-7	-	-	CASSLGARGTYEQYF	TGTGCCAGCAGCTTAGGGGCCCGGGGTACCTACGAGCAGTACTTC
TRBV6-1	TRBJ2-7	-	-	CASSEVGIREQYF	TGTGCCAGCAGTGAAGTGGGGATCCGCGAGCAGTACTTC
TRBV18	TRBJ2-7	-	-	CASSPDSYEQYF	TGTGCCAGCTCACCAGACAGCTACGAGCAGTACTTC
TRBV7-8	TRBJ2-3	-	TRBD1	CASSEDRGRTDTQYF	TGTGCCAGCAGCGAGGACAGGGGGCGAACAGATACGCAGTATTTT
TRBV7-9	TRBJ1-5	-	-	CASSLSGHDSNQPQHF	TGTGCCAGCAGCTTATCGGGGCACGATAGCAATCAGCCCCAGCATTTT
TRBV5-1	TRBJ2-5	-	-	CASSYDTSGPQYF	TGCGCCAGCAGCTACGACACAAGTGGCCCCCAGTACTTC
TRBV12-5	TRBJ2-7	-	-	CASAFDPGSEQYF	TGTGCTAGTGCCTTTGACCCGGGATCCGAGCAGTACTTC
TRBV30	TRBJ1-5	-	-	CAWSVGGPGNQPQHF	TGTGCCTGGAGTGTAGGCGGGCCAGGCAATCAGCCCCAGCATTTT
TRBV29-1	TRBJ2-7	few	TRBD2	CSVEDVAGPEQYF	TGCAGCGTTGAAGATGTAGCGGGACCTGAGCAGTACTTC
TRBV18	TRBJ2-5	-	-	CASSPQGHQETQYF	TGTGCCAGCTCACCCCAGGGACATCAAGAGACCCAGTACTTC
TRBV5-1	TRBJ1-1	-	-	CASSLVGRRGTEAFF	TGCGCCAGCAGCTTGGTTGGCCGCCGGGGCACTGAAGCTTTCTTT
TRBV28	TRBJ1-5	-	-	CASSFDGKGFQPQHF	TGTGCCAGCAGTTTTGACGGCAAGGGGTTCCAGCCCCAGCATTTT
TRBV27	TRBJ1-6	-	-	CASSQDRLRNSPLHF	TGTGCCAGCAGTCAAGACAGGCTGCGAAATTCACCCCTCCACTTT
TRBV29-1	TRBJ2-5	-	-	CSLQSGWGETQYF	TGCAGCCTGCAATCGGGCTGGGGAGAGACCCAGTACTTC
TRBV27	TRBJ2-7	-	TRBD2	CASSRSSGGYEQYF	TGTGCCAGCAGTCGGTCTAGCGGGGGTTACGAGCAGTACTTC
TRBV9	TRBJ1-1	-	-	CASSPITEAFF	TGTGCCAGCAGCCCGATCACTGAAGCTTTCTTT
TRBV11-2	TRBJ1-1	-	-	CASSLGEYTEAFF	TGTGCCAGCAGCTTAGGCGAGTACACTGAAGCTTTCTTT
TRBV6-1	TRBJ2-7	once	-	CASSELSHEQYF	TGTGCCAGCAGTGAACTTAGCCACGAGCAGTACTTC
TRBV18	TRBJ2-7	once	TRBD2	CASSPPGLANHEQYF	TGTGCCAGCTCACCACCGGGACTAGCGAACCACGAGCAGTACTTC